This T cell receptor beta chain was found in a study of cytomegalovirus exposure and HLA in healthy donors. Looking at the study overall: Genotyping of roughly 400 donors showed that around 81% belonged to the Caucasian-associated ancestry cluster.

The study's findings and limits: Common viral pathogens seemed to be connected with several of the most significant clusters, according to a later analysis.

Comment on this clone: Antigen unknown.

The PCR made use of 60 Vbeta and 13 Jbeta primers. Measured with immunoSEQ multiplex PCR; TCRdb has only the in-frame clones, and not every one. The sample holds approximately 290,000 clones, 80% seen once. This CDR3 has 15 residues. Germline V gene data show CDR1 as MNHNS and CDR2 as SASEGT. V was pared by 4 bases and J by 6 bases, with 8 bases of the junction left unmatched. The chain uses TRBV6-1 and TRBJ2-5; 10 bases align to TRBD1. The material sequenced was PBMCs. The TCR comes from a girl aged 2-10 years in good health and CMV-seronegative. DNA for the CDR3: TGTGCCAGCAGTGGCCCTAGGACAGGGGGAAAGACCCAGTACTTC. It is translated as CASSGPRTGGKTQYF.